Presented here are 28 T cell receptor beta chains from one specimen sequenced in a study of cytomegalovirus exposure and HLA in healthy donors. This PCR relied on a set of 60 Vbeta primers and 13 Jbeta primers. TCRdb keeps only in-frame clones here, not all; method: immunoSEQ multiplex PCR. This table has tens of thousands of clones, less than 65% appearing once. Specimen: PBMCs. The receptors were gathered from a woman aged 25 to 39 in good health and CMV-seronegative.

This rearrangement joins TRBV2 to TRBJ2-7; maybe TRBD1 (6 bases). The CDR3 extends over 14 amino acids. Germline-derived CDR1 and CDR2 are SNHLY and FYNNEI. Trimming took off 2 bases at V and 4 bases at J, with 12 bases between the two ends. CDR3 nucleotides: TGTGCCAGCAGTGAACCGGACAGATCTTACGAGCAGTACTTC. Residues: CASSEPDRSYEQYF.

The V gene is TRBV11-2, the J gene TRBJ2-5; tentative D call: TRBD1 (5 bases). The germline V gene encodes CDR1 SGHAT and CDR2 FQNNGV. The CDR3 contains 15 residues. With 4 bases removed from V and 6 bases from J, the gap between germline ends came to 18 bases. Written as DNA, the CDR3 is TGTGCCAGCAGCTCTGAAGGGGTGGGGCTAAAGACCCAGTACTTC. It specifies CASSSEGVGLKTQYF.

The chain has TRBV5-1 and TRBJ2-1; 8 bases fit TRBD1. The CDR3 has 13 residues. Germline V gene sequence: CDR1 SGHRS, CDR2 YFSETQ. Trimming at V came to 4 bases and at J to 9 bases, leaving 6 bases not matched to a gene. The CDR3 sequence is CASSLDRDIEQFF. CDR3 bases: TGCGCCAGCAGCCTGGACAGGGACATTGAGCAGTTCTTC.

The chain couples TRBV6-4 to TRBJ1-3, with no clear D. Per germline, CDR1 MRHNA and CDR2 SNTAGT. The CDR3 runs 16 residues. V was trimmed by 6 bases and J by 0 bases, leaving 15 bases between them. This chain's CDR3 is CASSLIPPGSGNTIYF. CDR3 sequence (DNA): TGTGCCAGCAGCCTCATCCCCCCCGGCTCTGGAAACACCATATATTTT.

This chain uses TRBV27 with TRBJ2-1, with 8 bases aligning to TRBD2. The V and J ends lost 4 bases and 4 bases, in that order; junction bases with no gene match: 6. The CDR3 has 15 residues. Germline assignment: CDR1 MNHEY and CDR2 SMNVEV (reference sequence). As DNA, the CDR3 is TGTGCCAGCAGTTACCTAGCGGGTCTTTACAATGAGCAGTTCTTC. Translating it yields CASSYLAGLYNEQFF.

The sample holds a few counts of this clone. The genes are TRBV19 and TRBJ2-1; D not resolved. Germline CDR1 reads LNHDA; CDR2 reads SQIVND (reference sequence). CDR3 length: 16 residues. The V end was cut by 7 bases, the J end by 1 base, with 17 bases between. Written as DNA, the CDR3 is TGTGCCAGTACCCCCACCCCGCGCCGGTCCTACAATGAGCAGTTCTTC. It yields the protein CASTPTPRRSYNEQFF.

This clone was detected once. This CDR3 reads CATSERDRAGEKLFF. CDR3 nucleotides: TGTGCCACCAGCGAAAGGGACAGGGCGGGTGAAAAACTGTTTTTT. The chain carries TRBV15 and TRBJ1-4, with 9 bases identical to TRBD1. The CDR3 has 15 residues. Germline V gene data show CDR1 as LNHNV and CDR2 as YYDKDF (reference sequence). The V and J ends lost 5 bases and 7 bases, in that order; junction bases with no gene match: 8.

The chain combines TRBV28 with TRBJ2-7, with 11 bases matching TRBD1. V shed 2 bases and J 4 bases; nucleotides not matched to a gene: 7. The CDR3 has 16 amino acids. Germline V gene lookup returns CDR1 MDHEN and CDR2 SYDVKM. The CDR3 reads CASSLRGQGAIYEQYF. The CDR3 DNA sequence: TGTGCCAGCAGTTTACGCGGACAGGGGGCGATATACGAGCAGTACTTC.

This clone was counted between two and nine times. The V gene is TRBV19, the J gene TRBJ1-1, with TRBD1 as a possible D gene (5 bases). The V gene's germline CDR1 is LNHDA and CDR2 SQIVND (reference sequence). With 1 base removed from V and 5 bases from J, the gap between germline ends came to 8 bases. The CDR3 sequence is 13 residues long. For the CDR3, the DNA is TGTGCCAGTAGTATAGTGGGGGGGACTGAAGCTTTCTTT. Its translation: CASSIVGGTEAFF.

This clone showed up just a few times. The CDR3 DNA reads TGCGCCAGCAGTGAGTTGGGACAGGGTTACGAGCAGTACTTC. Translating gives CASSELGQGYEQYF. This rearrangement joins TRBV10-1 to TRBJ2-7, with 9 nucleotides matching TRBD1. Germline V lookup: CDR1 WNHNN, CDR2 SYGVQD (reference sequence). The CDR3 covers 14 residues. The junction had 2 bases not matched to a gene; V was cut back by 1 base and J by 4 bases.

This clone came up once. This chain joins TRBV30 and TRBJ2-7, with D perhaps TRBD1 (5 bases). Germline lookup yields CDR1 GTSNPN and CDR2 SVGIG (reference sequence). The V end was cut by 2 bases, the J end by 5 bases, with 7 bases between. The CDR3 sequence is 11 residues long. The CDR3 here is CAWSSRDEQYF. The DNA of the CDR3 is TGTGCCTGGAGTTCCAGGGACGAGCAGTACTTC. The full variable domain, its missing parts supplied by reference TRBV30 and TRBJ2-7, is SQTIHQWPATLVQPVGSPLSLECTVEGTSNPNLYWYRQAAGRGLQLLFYSVGIGQISSEVPQNLSASRPQDRQFILSSKKLLLSDSGFYLCAWSSRDEQYFGPGTRLTVT.

This clone was counted only a few times. The CDR3 loop reads CASTTSGGGEQFF. The CDR3 nucleotides are TGCGCCAGCACGACTAGCGGGGGAGGTGAGCAGTTCTTC. This chain links TRBV5-1 with TRBJ2-1; 12 nucleotides align to TRBD2. Trimming took 6 bases from V and 9 from J; bases not matched to a gene: 4. This CDR3 is 13 amino acids long. Germline V lookup: CDR1 SGHRS, CDR2 YFSETQ. Full variable domain (remainder filled in from reference TRBV5-1 and TRBJ2-1): KAGVTQTPRYLIKTRGQQVTLSCSPISGHRSVSWYQQTPGQGLQFLFEYFSETQRNKGNFPGRFSGRQFSNSRSEMNVSTLELGDSALYLCASTTSGGGEQFFGPGTRLTVL.

J is TRBJ2-1 and V is TRBV28; maybe TRBD1 (5 bases). The germline V gene encodes CDR1 MDHEN and CDR2 SYDVKM. Trimming took off 8 bases at V and 9 bases at J, with 14 bases between the two ends. This CDR3 spans 12 amino acids. The DNA for the CDR3 is TGTGCCAGCGGTCTAACAGGTTTTGAGCAGTTCTTC. Protein sequence: CASGLTGFEQFF. The variable domain in full, completed from reference TRBV28 and TRBJ2-1, reads DVKVTQSSRYLVKRTGEKVFLECVQDMDHENMFWYRQDPGLGLRLIYFSYDVKMKEKGDIPEGYSVSREKKERFSLILESASTNQTSMYLCASGLTGFEQFFGPGTRLTVL.

The chain recombines TRBV5-1 with TRBJ2-2; D is undetermined. The CDR3 contains 15 residues. CDR1 is SGHRS and CDR2 is YFSETQ in the germline V gene. V lost 2 bases and J 1 base, leaving 9 bases between the germline ends. CDR3 region: CASSFTVENTGELFF. In DNA, the CDR3 is TGCGCCAGCAGCTTTACGGTCGAGAACACCGGGGAGCTGTTTTTT.

Points on this clone: One end of the junction is discordant with germline, which a read error may explain. The same CDR3 is also encoded by other DNA sequences in this sample. The rearrangement uses TRBV5-6 and TRBJ1-5, with D hard to call. Per the germline V gene, CDR1 is SGHDT and CDR2 is YYEEEE. CDR3 length: 15 amino acids. CDR3 sequence: CASSLRPALNQPQHF. In nucleotides, the CDR3 is TGTGCTAGCAGCTTGAGGCCAGCGCTCAATCAGCCCCAGCATTTT.

The V gene is TRBV6-5, the J gene TRBJ1-1; D is possibly TRBD1 (6 bases). Germline CDR1 is MNHEY and CDR2 is SVGAGI. The CDR3 runs 15 residues. Deletions cut 5 bases from V and 7 bases from J, with 20 bases between. The CDR3 DNA reads TGTGCCAGCAGTCACCAACGAACAGGGAGCATTGAAGCTTTCTTT. This encodes CASSHQRTGSIEAFF.

The V and J genes are TRBV5-1 and TRBJ1-1; TRBD1 is a possible D gene (5 bases). The CDR3 contains 15 residues. The ends were cut back, 0 bases at V and 4 bases at J, with 13 bases in the middle. Per germline, CDR1 SGHRS and CDR2 YFSETQ. CDR3 region: CASSLGGGAGTEAFF. The CDR3 DNA reads as TGCGCCAGCAGCTTGGGCGGCGGGGCAGGCACTGAAGCTTTCTTT.

The V call is TRBV5-1, the J call TRBJ1-1; D is unresolved. The germline CDR1 and CDR2 sequences are SGHRS and YFSETQ. V lost 5 bases to trimming and J lost 4 bases, with 18 bases between them. The length of the CDR3 is 15 residues. As DNA, the CDR3 is TGCGCCAGCAGAATTGTGAGAGGAACTTCCACTGAAGCTTTCTTT. Amino acids: CASRIVRGTSTEAFF.

The V gene is TRBV5-1, the J gene TRBJ2-7, with 9 positions matching TRBD2. Losses at the gene ends were 4 bases for V and 3 bases for J; bases not matched to a gene: 8. CDR1 and CDR2 from the germline V gene are SGHRS and YFSETQ. The CDR3 is made up of 15 amino acids. The CDR3 reads CASSPLLAGFYEQYF. Written as DNA, the CDR3 is TGCGCCAGCAGCCCTCTGCTAGCGGGGTTCTACGAGCAGTACTTC. The whole variable domain, filled in from reference TRBV5-1 and TRBJ2-7, reads KAGVTQTPRYLIKTRGQQVTLSCSPISGHRSVSWYQQTPGQGLQFLFEYFSETQRNKGNFPGRFSGRQFSNSRSEMNVSTLELGDSALYLCASSPLLAGFYEQYFGPGTRLTVT.

The sample holds a few counts of this clone. This chain uses TRBV19 with TRBJ2-1, with D possibly matching TRBD2 (5 bases). The CDR3 extends over 16 amino acids. Per germline, CDR1 LNHDA and CDR2 SQIVND (reference sequence). V dropped 2 bases and J dropped 12 bases, with 23 bases sitting between them. CDR3 in DNA: TGTGCCAGTAGTATAAAGCGGTTAGGACGTGGGGAACGGCAGTTCTTC. This codes for CASSIKRLGRGERQFF.

This clone was seen a single time. The chain couples TRBV7-8 to TRBJ1-1, with D maybe TRBD1 (5 bases). The CDR3 length is 12 residues. Germline V lookup: CDR1 SGHVS, CDR2 FQNEAQ. The V and J ends lost 6 bases and 5 bases respectively, with 10 bases between them. For the CDR3, the DNA is TGTGCCAGCAGGCCGCGGGGGACTGAAGCTTTCTTT. Its protein product is CASRPRGTEAFF.

This rearrangement joins TRBV7-6 to TRBJ1-1; tentative D call: TRBD1 (5 bases). This CDR3 contains 16 residues. The germline V and J ends were trimmed by 4 bases and 1 base, with 16 bases remaining between them. The germline gives CDR1 SGHVS, CDR2 FNYEAQ. CDR3: CASSSSGRDGNTEAFF. The CDR3 DNA reads as TGTGCCAGCAGCTCCTCCGGGCGGGACGGGAACACTGAAGCTTTCTTT.

This chain uses TRBV19 with TRBJ1-5, with TRBD1 as a possible D gene (5 bases). Between the trimmed V and J ends, which lost 4 bases and 6 bases, there was a span of 7 bases. The CDR3 runs to 12 residues. CDR1 LNHDA and CDR2 SQIVND come from the germline V gene (reference sequence). Here the CDR3 reads CASSKGRQPQHF. Here the CDR3 DNA reads TGTGCCAGTAGTAAGGGGCGTCAGCCCCAGCATTTT.

Details on this clone: Other DNA sequences within the sample encode an identical CDR3. The chain carries TRBV19 and TRBJ2-6, with D possibly TRBD1 on 6 matching bases. The CDR3 consists of 15 residues. Germline CDR1 is LNHDA and CDR2 is SQIVND (reference sequence). V was trimmed by 8 bases and J by 0 bases, leaving 11 bases between them. This CDR3 is CASRTGSSGANVLTF. The CDR3 DNA follows: TGTGCCAGTCGAACAGGGAGCTCTGGGGCCAACGTCCTGACTTTC.

The CDR3 here is CASTDGQGGYTF. Here the CDR3 DNA reads TGTGCCAGCACCGACGGACAGGGGGGCTACACCTTC. The V gene is TRBV6-1, the J gene TRBJ1-2; 9 positions match TRBD1. Germline V lookup: CDR1 MNHNS, CDR2 SASEGT. There are 12 residues in the CDR3. Germline trimming cut 7 bases from V and 8 bases from J; bases unmatched to any gene: 5.

The chain combines TRBV7-2 with TRBJ1-2; TRBD1 agrees at 8 bases. V lost 1 base to trimming and J lost 8 bases; unmatched junction nucleotides: 6. This CDR3 is 14 amino acids long. Germline CDR1 and CDR2: SGHTA and FQGNSA. The CDR3 sequence is CASSLDRGGRGYTF. The CDR3 DNA sequence: TGTGCCAGCAGCTTAGACAGGGGGGGAAGAGGCTACACCTTC.

This clone was recorded a few times. This chain joins TRBV27 and TRBJ1-5; 7 nucleotides align to TRBD1. Germline CDR1 and CDR2: MNHEY and SMNVEV (reference sequence). Losses at the gene ends were 8 bases for V and 16 bases for J; bases not matched to a gene: 11. The CDR3 sequence is 11 residues long. The CDR3 loop is CASGYRGPRHF. In DNA, the CDR3 is TGTGCCAGCGGATACAGGGGCCCCCGACATTTT.

V is TRBV19 and J is TRBJ1-4; D gene uncertain. Looked up from germline, CDR1 is LNHDA and CDR2 is SQIVND (reference sequence). V lost 6 bases to trimming and J lost 15 bases, with 11 bases between them. The CDR3 spans 10 residues. CDR3 sequence (DNA): TGTGCCAGTAGCGGAGGGAGAATGTTTTTT. The encoded protein is CASSGGRMFF.